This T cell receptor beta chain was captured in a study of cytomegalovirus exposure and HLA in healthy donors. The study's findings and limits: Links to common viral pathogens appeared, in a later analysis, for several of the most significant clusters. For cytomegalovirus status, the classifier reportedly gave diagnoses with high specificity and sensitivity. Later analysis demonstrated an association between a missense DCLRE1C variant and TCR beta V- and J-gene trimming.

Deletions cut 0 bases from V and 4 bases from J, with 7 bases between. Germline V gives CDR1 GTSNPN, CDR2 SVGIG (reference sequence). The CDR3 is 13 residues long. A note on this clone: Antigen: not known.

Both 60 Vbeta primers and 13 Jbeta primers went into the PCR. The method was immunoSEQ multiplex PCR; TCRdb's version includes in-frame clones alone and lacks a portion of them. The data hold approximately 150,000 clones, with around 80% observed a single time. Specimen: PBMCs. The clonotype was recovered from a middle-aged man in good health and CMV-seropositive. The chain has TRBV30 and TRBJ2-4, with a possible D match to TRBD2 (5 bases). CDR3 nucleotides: TGTGCCTGGAGTGTACGCGGGAAAAACATTCAGTACTTC. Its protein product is CAWSVRGKNIQYF.